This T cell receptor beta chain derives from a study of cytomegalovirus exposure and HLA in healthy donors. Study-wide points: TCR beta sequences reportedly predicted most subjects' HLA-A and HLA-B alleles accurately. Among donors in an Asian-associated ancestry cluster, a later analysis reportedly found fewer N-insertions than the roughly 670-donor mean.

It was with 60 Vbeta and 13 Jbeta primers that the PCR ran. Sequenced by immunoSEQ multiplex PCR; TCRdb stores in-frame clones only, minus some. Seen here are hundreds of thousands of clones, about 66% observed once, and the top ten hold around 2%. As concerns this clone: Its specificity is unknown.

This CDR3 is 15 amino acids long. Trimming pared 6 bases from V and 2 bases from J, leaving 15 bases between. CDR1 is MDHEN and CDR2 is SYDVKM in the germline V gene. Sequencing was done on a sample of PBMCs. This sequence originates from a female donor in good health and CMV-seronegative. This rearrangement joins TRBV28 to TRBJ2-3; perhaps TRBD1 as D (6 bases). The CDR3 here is CASSLRRTVTDTQYF. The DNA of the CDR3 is TGTGCCAGCAGCCTGAGAAGGACAGTCACAGATACGCAGTATTTT.